The following is a T cell receptor beta chain sequence with its context. The data originate from a study of cytomegalovirus exposure and HLA in healthy donors. The PCR employed 60 Vbeta primers together with 13 Jbeta primers. The method was immunoSEQ multiplex PCR; TCRdb's version includes in-frame clones alone and lacks a portion of them. Here the sample spans approximately 150,000 clones, about three quarters being singletons. Trimming took 7 bases from V and 3 from J, leaving 13 bases between them. Germline V gene data show CDR1 as MNHNS and CDR2 as SASEGT. The CDR3 loop spans 13 amino acids. J is TRBJ2-7 and V is TRBV6-1; tentative D call: TRBD1 (6 bases). The clonotype comes from a female donor in good health and CMV-seronegative. Sequencing was carried out using PBMCs. This chain's CDR3 is CASKRPDSYEQYF. The CDR3 bases are TGTGCCAGCAAAAGACCGGACAGCTACGAGCAGTACTTC.